This TCR beta chain was obtained from a study of human T cells and chemical hapten exposure. Overall study context: Patch testing placed 0.01% DPC on the upper back, with readings at 6 days.

The time point was: patch test 2, 6 weeks after DPC sensitization. Treatment reported: therapeutic diphenylcyclopropenone sensitization with weekly scalp DPC. TCRdb reanalysed the RACE reads using MiXCR and keeps one entry per CDR3 protein. The repertoire has a few hundred thousand distinct CDR3 sequences, about 6.3% of them found once; the top ten carry about 5.4%. The CDR3 spans 16 residues. The germline V gene has CDR1 SGHRS and CDR2 YFSETQ. Trimming took 0 bases from V and 2 from J, leaving 13 bases between them. This clonotype was counted many times. The clonotype comes from a woman between 18 and 29 years old with alopecia areata. Some clones in this sample may be carry-over from other donors' samples. This material consisted of whole blood, taken in connection with sensitization to the hapten diphenylcyclopropenone (DPC). The genes are TRBV5-1 and TRBJ2-3; D is unclear. DNA for the CDR3: TGCGCCAGCAGCTTGGGGGCGTCGCGTGTCACAGATACGCAGTATTTT. This sequence encodes CASSLGASRVTDTQYF.